This TCR beta chain was captured by sequencing in a study of cytomegalovirus exposure and HLA in healthy donors. At the level of the study: Samples from HLA-typed donors yielded some 85 million unique TCRs in an early data release.

Amplification used 60 Vbeta primers and 13 Jbeta primers. Only in-frame clones appear in the TCRdb table, and some are missing; sequencing was by immunoSEQ multiplex PCR. In total, the table holds roughly 100,000 clones. The V gene lost 2 bases and the J gene lost 5 bases, with 5 bases spanning the gap. The CDR3 is 12 amino acids. Looked up from germline, CDR1 is SGHDT and CDR2 is YYEEEE. Study results and limitations: Sequencing depth roughly uniform across donors was assumed in presence/absence analyses. Certain sequence variants were highly shared and formed a cluster, and this cluster was likely a sequencing artifact.

A note on this clone: Its target is unknown.

V and J are TRBV5-6 and TRBJ2-1; no clear D. Sequenced input: PBMCs. The receptor comes from a woman in her twenties or thirties in good health and CMV-seronegative. Here the CDR3 reads CASSLLDNEQFF. In DNA form, the CDR3 reads TGTGCCAGCAGCTTATTAGACAATGAGCAGTTCTTC.